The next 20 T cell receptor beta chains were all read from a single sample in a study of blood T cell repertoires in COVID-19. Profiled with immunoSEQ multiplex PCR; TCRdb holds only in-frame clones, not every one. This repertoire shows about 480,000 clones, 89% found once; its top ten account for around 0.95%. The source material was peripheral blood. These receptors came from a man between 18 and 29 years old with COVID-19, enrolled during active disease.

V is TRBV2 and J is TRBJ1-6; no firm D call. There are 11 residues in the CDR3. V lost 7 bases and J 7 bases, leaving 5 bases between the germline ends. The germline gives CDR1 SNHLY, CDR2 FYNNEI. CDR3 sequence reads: CASTGNSPLHF. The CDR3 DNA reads TGTGCCAGCACAGGAAATTCACCCCTCCACTTT.

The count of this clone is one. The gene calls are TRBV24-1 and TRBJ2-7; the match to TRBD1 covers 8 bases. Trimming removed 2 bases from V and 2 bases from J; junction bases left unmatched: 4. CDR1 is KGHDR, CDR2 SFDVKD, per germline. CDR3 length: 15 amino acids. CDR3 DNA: TGTGCCACCAGTGATTCAGGGGGCTACACCTACGAGCAGTACTTC. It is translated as CATSDSGGYTYEQYF.

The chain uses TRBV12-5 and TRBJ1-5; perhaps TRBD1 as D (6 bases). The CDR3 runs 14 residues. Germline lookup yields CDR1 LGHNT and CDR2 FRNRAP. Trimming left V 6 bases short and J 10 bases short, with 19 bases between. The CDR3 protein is CASGGGGHGDPQHF. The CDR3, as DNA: TGTGCTAGTGGCGGGGGGGGGCACGGCGATCCCCAGCATTTT.

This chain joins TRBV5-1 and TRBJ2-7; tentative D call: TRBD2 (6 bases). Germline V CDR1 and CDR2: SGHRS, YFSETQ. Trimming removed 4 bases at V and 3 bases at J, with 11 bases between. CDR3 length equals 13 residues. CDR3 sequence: CASSPRDFYEQYF. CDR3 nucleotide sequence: TGCGCCAGCAGCCCACGGGACTTCTACGAGCAGTACTTC. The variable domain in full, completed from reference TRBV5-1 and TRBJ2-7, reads KAGVTQTPRYLIKTRGQQVTLSCSPISGHRSVSWYQQTPGQGLQFLFEYFSETQRNKGNFPGRFSGRQFSNSRSEMNVSTLELGDSALYLCASSPRDFYEQYFGPGTRLTVT.

The CDR3 loop reads CATSDLAAVDTQYF. CDR3 DNA: TGTGCCACCAGTGACCTGGCGGCTGTGGATACGCAGTATTTT. This sequence joins TRBV24-1 and TRBJ2-3; no definite D call. The germline V gene has CDR1 KGHDR and CDR2 SFDVKD. This CDR3 has 14 residues. Trimming left V 4 bases short and J 6 bases short, with 13 bases between.

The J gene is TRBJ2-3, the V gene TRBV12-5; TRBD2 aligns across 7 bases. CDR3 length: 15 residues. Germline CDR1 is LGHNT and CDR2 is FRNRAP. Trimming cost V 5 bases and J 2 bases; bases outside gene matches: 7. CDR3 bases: TGTGCTAGTGGTGCTCTGGGGGGGAACACAGATACGCAGTATTTT. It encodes CASGALGGNTDTQYF.

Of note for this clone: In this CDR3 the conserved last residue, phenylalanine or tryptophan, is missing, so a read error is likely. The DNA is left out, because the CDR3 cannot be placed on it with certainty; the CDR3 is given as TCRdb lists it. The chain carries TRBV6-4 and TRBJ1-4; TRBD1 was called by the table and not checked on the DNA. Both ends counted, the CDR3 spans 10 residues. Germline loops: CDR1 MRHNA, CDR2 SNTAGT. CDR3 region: CASSDGQGLI.

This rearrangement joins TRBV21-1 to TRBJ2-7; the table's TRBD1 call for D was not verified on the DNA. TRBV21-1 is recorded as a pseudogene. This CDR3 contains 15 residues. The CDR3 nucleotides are TGTGCCAGCAGCAAAGGGCAGGGGGCTATGTACGAGCAGTACTTC. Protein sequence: CASSKGQGAMYEQYF.

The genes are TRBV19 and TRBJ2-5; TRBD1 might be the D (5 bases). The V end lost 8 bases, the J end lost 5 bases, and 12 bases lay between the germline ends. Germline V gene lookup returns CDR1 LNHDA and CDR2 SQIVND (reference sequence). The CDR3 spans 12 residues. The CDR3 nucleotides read TGTGCCAGTGGCAGGGATAGGGAGACCCAGTACTTC. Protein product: CASGRDRETQYF.

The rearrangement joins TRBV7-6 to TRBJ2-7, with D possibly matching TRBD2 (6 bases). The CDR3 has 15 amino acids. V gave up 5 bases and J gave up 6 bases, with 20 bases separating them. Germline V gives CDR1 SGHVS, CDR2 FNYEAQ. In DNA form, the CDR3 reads TGTGCCAGCAGCAAAGACCCAGGGACTTCCACCGAGCAGTACTTC. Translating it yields CASSKDPGTSTEQYF.

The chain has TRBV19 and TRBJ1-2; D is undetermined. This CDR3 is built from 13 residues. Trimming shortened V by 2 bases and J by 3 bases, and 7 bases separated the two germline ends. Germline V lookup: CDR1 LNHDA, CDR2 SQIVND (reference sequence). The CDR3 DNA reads TGTGCCAGTAGTATATCCCCAGACTATGGCTACACCTTC. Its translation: CASSISPDYGYTF.

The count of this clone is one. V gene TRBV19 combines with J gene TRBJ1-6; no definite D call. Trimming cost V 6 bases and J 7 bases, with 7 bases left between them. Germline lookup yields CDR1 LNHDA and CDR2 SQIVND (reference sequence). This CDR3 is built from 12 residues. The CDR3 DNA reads TGTGCCAGTAGACATAACAATTCACCCCTCCACTTT. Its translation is CASRHNNSPLHF.

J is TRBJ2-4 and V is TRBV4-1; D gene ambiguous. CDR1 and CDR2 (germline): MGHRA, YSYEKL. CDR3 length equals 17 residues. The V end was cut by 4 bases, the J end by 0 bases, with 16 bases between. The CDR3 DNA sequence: TGCGCCAGCAGCCGACTCGATTCTACCCTAGCCAAAAACATTCAGTACTTC. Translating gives CASSRLDSTLAKNIQYF.

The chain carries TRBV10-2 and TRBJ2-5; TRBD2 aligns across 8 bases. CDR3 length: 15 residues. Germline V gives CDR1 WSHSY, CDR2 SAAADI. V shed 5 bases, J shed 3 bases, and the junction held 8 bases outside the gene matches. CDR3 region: CASSRSLGLEETQYF. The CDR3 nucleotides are TGCGCCAGCAGTCGATCCCTGGGACTAGAAGAGACCCAGTACTTC.

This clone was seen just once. This CDR3 reads CASSQLPGKTRRDEQYF. The CDR3 coding sequence is TGTGCCAGCAGCCAATTGCCGGGGAAGACCCGCCGGGACGAGCAGTACTTC. V and J are TRBV3-1 (or the pseudogene TRBV3-2) and TRBJ2-7; tentatively, D is TRBD2 (5 bases). The V end was cut by 2 bases, the J end by 5 bases, with 22 bases between. Germline-derived CDR1 and CDR2 are LGHDT and YNNKEL (reference sequence). The CDR3 consists of 17 residues.

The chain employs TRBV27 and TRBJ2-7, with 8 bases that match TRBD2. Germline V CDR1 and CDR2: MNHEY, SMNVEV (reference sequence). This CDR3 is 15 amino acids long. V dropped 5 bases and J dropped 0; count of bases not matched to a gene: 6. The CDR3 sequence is CASSISGVSSYEQYF. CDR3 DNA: TGTGCCAGCAGTATTAGCGGGGTCAGCTCCTACGAGCAGTACTTC.

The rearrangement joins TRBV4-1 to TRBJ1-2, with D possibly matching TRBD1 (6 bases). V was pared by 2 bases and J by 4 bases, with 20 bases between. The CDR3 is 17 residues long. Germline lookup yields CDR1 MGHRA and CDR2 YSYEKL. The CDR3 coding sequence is TGCGCCAGCAGCCAATTTCAGGGGATTAAAACCTTCTATGGCTACACCTTC. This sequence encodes CASSQFQGIKTFYGYTF.

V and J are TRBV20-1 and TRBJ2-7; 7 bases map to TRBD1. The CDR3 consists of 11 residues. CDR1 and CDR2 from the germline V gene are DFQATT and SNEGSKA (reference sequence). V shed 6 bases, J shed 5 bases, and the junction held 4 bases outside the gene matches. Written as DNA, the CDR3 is TGCAGTGCGCGAGGGGGCCACGAGCAGTACTTC. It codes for CSARGGHEQYF.

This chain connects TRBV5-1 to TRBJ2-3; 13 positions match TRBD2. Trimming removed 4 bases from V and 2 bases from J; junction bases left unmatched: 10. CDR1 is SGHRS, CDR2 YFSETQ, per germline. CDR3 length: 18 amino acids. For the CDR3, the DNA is TGCGCCAGCAGCCTCTTCGGACTAGCGGGAGAATACACAGATACGCAGTATTTT. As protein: CASSLFGLAGEYTDTQYF.

CDR3: CAISDRQGGSPLHF. The CDR3 nucleotides read TGTGCCATCAGTGATCGACAGGGGGGATCACCCCTCCACTTT. The chain has TRBV10-3 and TRBJ1-6, with 9 positions matching TRBD1. The CDR3 covers 14 residues. Germline V gene data show CDR1 as ENHRY and CDR2 as SYGVKD. Unmatched junction bases numbered 4, after V lost 3 bases and J lost 10 bases.